This is a list of T cell receptor beta chains from one sample in a study of CD8 T cells in ankylosing spondylitis. TCRdb analysed the 5' RACE reads with MiXCR anew, one entry per CDR3 protein. The data show 650,000 to 800,000 distinct CDR3 sequences, with around 20% seen just once and around 19% held by the top ten. Sequencing was done on a sample of blood, either unsorted or a sorted T cell fraction (not recorded which). All receptors derive from a male donor with ankylosing spondylitis. The CDR3 runs from the conserved cysteine through the conserved F or W. A D gene is named only where the DNA matches it firmly. Some rows mark clone size as missing; the rest say once, few, many or name a class of expanded clone.

few,TRBJ1-2,.,TRBV12-3/TRBV12-4,CASSPPDSVGGYTF,TGTGCCAGCAGTCCTCCGGACAGTGTGGGTGGCTACACCTTC
.,TRBJ2-3,.,TRBV9,CASNLERSTDTQYF,TGTGCCAGCAATTTGGAGCGGTCCACAGATACGCAGTATTTT
once,TRBJ2-3,TRBD2,TRBV25-1,CASSVGEAGADTQYF,TGTGCCAGCAGTGTTGGAGAGGCGGGAGCAGATACGCAGTATTTT
.,TRBJ1-1,.,TRBV14,CASSQDKGGVNTEAFF,TGTGCCAGCAGCCAAGATAAGGGAGGAGTGAACACTGAAGCTTTCTTT
.,TRBJ1-3,TRBD1,TRBV12-3/TRBV12-4,CASRSGTGRGNTIYF,TGTGCCAGCAGATCTGGGACAGGGAGGGGAAACACCATATATTTT
.,TRBJ2-5,TRBD1,TRBV20-1,CSAYIQGAGETQYF,TGCAGTGCTTACATACAGGGGGCTGGAGAGACCCAGTACTTC
.,TRBJ2-7,TRBD1,TRBV5-1,CASRSQGAHEQYF,TGCGCCAGCAGATCCCAGGGGGCCCACGAGCAGTACTTC
.,TRBJ2-5,.,TRBV11-2,CASSLDLREETQYF,TGTGCCAGCAGCTTAGATCTAAGGGAAGAGACCCAGTACTTC
.,TRBJ2-7,.,TRBV20-1,CSATDGEQYF,TGCAGTGCCACAGATGGGGAGCAGTACTTC
.,TRBJ2-6,.,TRBV20-1,CSASKGPGLSGANVLTF,TGCAGTGCTAGTAAGGGTCCGGGCTTGAGTGGGGCCAACGTCCTGACTTTC
.,TRBJ1-1,TRBD1,TRBV7-9,CASSLGRTGVFLEAFF,TGTGCCAGCAGCTTAGGGAGGACAGGGGTGTTTCTCGAAGCTTTCTTT
few,TRBJ2-7,.,TRBV4-2,CASSQQAHYEQYF,TGTGCCAGCAGCCAACAGGCCCACTACGAGCAGTACTTC
.,TRBJ2-5,.,TRBV20-1,CSAGDDQETQYF,TGCAGTGCCGGGGACGACCAAGAGACCCAGTACTTC
.,TRBJ1-1,TRBD1,TRBV29-1,CSVETGGSGTEAFF,TGCAGCGTTGAAACAGGGGGCTCGGGGACTGAAGCTTTCTTT
few,TRBJ2-7,.,TRBV20-1,CSARDYRVPSEQYF,TGCAGTGCTAGAGATTATCGGGTACCCTCCGAGCAGTACTTC
.,TRBJ2-2,TRBD1,TRBV28,CASNTQGAGTGELFF,TGTGCCAGCAACACACAGGGGGCAGGCACCGGGGAGCTGTTTTTT
few,TRBJ2-5,.,TRBV7-3,CASSSRGPGEETQYF,TGTGCCAGCAGCTCCCGAGGACCGGGGGAAGAGACCCAGTACTTC
.,TRBJ2-3,.,TRBV14,CASSPPGRGADTQYF,TGTGCCAGCAGCCCACCGGGACGCGGAGCAGATACGCAGTATTTT
.,TRBJ1-1,.,TRBV18,CASSRMGDTEAFF,TGTGCCAGCTCACGAATGGGAGACACTGAAGCTTTCTTT
few,TRBJ2-1,TRBD1,TRBV29-1,CSVDRDRVHNEQFF,TGCAGCGTTGACCGGGACAGGGTACACAATGAGCAGTTCTTC
.,TRBJ2-5,.,TRBV2,CASSGFVETQYF,TGTGCCAGCAGTGGATTCGTAGAGACCCAGTACTTC
few,TRBJ2-3,TRBD1,TRBV28,CASSLRTGGTDTQYF,TGTGCCAGCAGTTTGAGGACAGGGGGCACAGATACGCAGTATTTT
many,TRBJ2-5,TRBD1,TRBV12-3/TRBV12-4,CASSSRGKETQYF,TGTGCCAGCAGTTCCAGGGGGAAAGAGACCCAGTACTTC
.,TRBJ2-7,.,TRBV18,CASSPTPPGSSYEQYF,TGTGCCAGCTCACCGACGCCACCCGGGAGCTCCTACGAGCAGTACTTC
.,TRBJ2-3,TRBD2,TRBV5-6,CASSVGLAGPSTDTQYF,TGTGCCAGCAGCGTGGGACTAGCGGGACCGAGCACAGATACGCAGTATTTT
few,TRBJ2-7,.,TRBV29-1,CSVEGRGEQYF,TGCAGCGTTGAGGGTAGGGGAGAGCAGTACTTC
.,TRBJ2-7,.,TRBV28,CASSYLGPEQYF,TGTGCCAGCAGCTATCTGGGGCCCGAGCAGTACTTC
.,TRBJ2-5,.,TRBV5-1,CASSLDGSPQETQYF,TGCGCCAGCAGCTTGGACGGAAGCCCGCAAGAGACCCAGTACTTC
few,TRBJ1-1,.,TRBV7-9,CASSPPGRTEAFF,TGTGCCAGCAGCCCCCCAGGTCGCACTGAAGCTTTCTTT
few,TRBJ1-1,.,TRBV5-1,CASTRGGVENTEAFF,TGCGCCAGCACCCGGGGAGGGGTTGAGAACACTGAAGCTTTCTTT
few,TRBJ2-1,.,TRBV6-5,CASSYSATHNEQFF,TGTGCCAGCAGTTACTCGGCGACCCATAATGAGCAGTTCTTC
.,TRBJ2-7,.,TRBV7-8,CASSLRDVGYEQYF,TGTGCCAGCAGCTTACGGGACGTCGGATACGAGCAGTACTTC
few,TRBJ2-7,.,TRBV10-3,CAISESISNYEQYF,TGTGCCATCAGTGAGTCGATTAGTAACTACGAGCAGTACTTC
few,TRBJ2-7,.,TRBV5-1,CASSLGPDTYYEQYF,TGCGCCAGCAGCTTGGGTCCGGACACCTACTACGAGCAGTACTTC
.,TRBJ2-3,TRBD2,TRBV13,CASSPRTSGNADTQYF,TGTGCCAGCAGCCCCCGGACTAGCGGGAACGCAGATACGCAGTATTTT